The next 29 T cell receptor beta chains were all read from a single sample in a study of Ad26.COV2.S vaccination and SARS-CoV-2 variants. Described treatment: 15 to 20 received Ad26.COV2.S at low or high dose, single or two shots; about 5 received placebo; per-sample allocation not given. Samples analyzed were those drawn on day 63 after the first vaccine or placebo injection. Sequenced by immunoSEQ multiplex PCR; TCRdb stores in-frame clones only, minus some. This sample has 400,000 to 450,000 clones; around 90% occur once, and the top ten carry 9% to 15%. Specimen: peripheral blood, collected in a trial of Ad26.COV2.S vaccine versus placebo. These receptors came from a person aged 18 to 59 who received the Ad26.COV2.S COVID-19 vaccine or a placebo.

V is TRBV4-1 and J is TRBJ2-2; D not resolved. Trimming cost V 7 bases and J 2 bases, with 2 bases left between them. The CDR3 is 11 residues long. Per the germline V gene, CDR1 is MGHRA and CDR2 is YSYEKL. Written as DNA, the CDR3 is TGCGCCAGCACCAACACCGGGGAGCTGTTTTTT. Residues: CASTNTGELFF.

The chain recombines TRBV6-2 or TRBV6-3 with TRBJ1-1; 8 bases line up with TRBD1. Germline V gives CDR1 MNHEY, CDR2 SVGEGT. Germline trimming cut 0 bases from V and 1 base from J; bases unmatched to any gene: 1. The CDR3 runs 15 residues. The CDR3 DNA is TGTGCCAGCAGTTACTCTGGACAGGGGAACACTGAAGCTTTCTTT. Protein: CASSYSGQGNTEAFF.

This rearrangement joins TRBV5-1 to TRBJ2-1; 12 bases match TRBD2. V dropped 0 bases and J dropped 2; count of bases not matched to a gene: 0. The CDR3 spans 16 residues. CDR1 and CDR2 (germline): SGHRS, YFSETQ. DNA of the CDR3: TGCGCCAGCAGCTTGGGGACTAGCGGGACCTACAATGAGCAGTTCTTC. As protein: CASSLGTSGTYNEQFF.

The rearrangement links TRBV7-6 to TRBJ2-7; 7 nucleotides align to TRBD2. The V segment lost 0 bases and the J segment 2 bases; nucleotides outside the gene matches: 4. The CDR3 contains 15 residues. Germline assignment: CDR1 SGHVS and CDR2 FNYEAQ. Here the CDR3 reads CASSLAGGLTYEQYF. The CDR3 DNA is TGTGCCAGCAGCTTAGCGGGAGGGCTGACCTACGAGCAGTACTTC.

The chain uses TRBV19 and TRBJ1-5, with D perhaps matching TRBD1 (6 bases). Trimming stripped 4 bases from V and 2 bases from J, with 27 bases between. The CDR3 runs 20 residues. Germline-derived CDR1 and CDR2 are LNHDA and SQIVND (reference sequence). The CDR3 DNA sequence: TGTGCCAGTAGTACACGATATCGGGGGGCTGTTAATGATCGCAATCAGCCCCAGCATTTT. Its translation: CASSTRYRGAVNDRNQPQHF.

This chain connects TRBV5-5 to TRBJ2-2, with D possibly matching TRBD1 (5 bases). Germline-derived CDR1 and CDR2 are SGHKS and YYEKEE (reference sequence). The CDR3 totals 16 residues. The ends were cut back, 1 base at V and 0 bases at J, with 10 bases in the middle. The CDR3 spells CASSLSTGANTGELFF. Here the CDR3 DNA reads TGTGCCAGCAGCTTGTCTACAGGCGCGAACACCGGGGAGCTGTTTTTT.

This chain links TRBV3-1 (or the pseudogene TRBV3-2) with TRBJ1-4; D uncertain. Germline CDR1 and CDR2: LGHDT and YNNKEL (reference sequence). The ends were cut back, 4 bases at V and 7 bases at J, with 16 bases in the middle. CDR3 length: 15 residues. The CDR3 nucleotides read TGTGCCAGCAGCCCAGGCCCCGTCGTTCCTGAAAAACTGTTTTTT. It specifies CASSPGPVVPEKLFF.

This clone came up once. CDR3 protein: CASSVAEGANTGELFF. In nucleotides, the CDR3 is TGTGCCAGCAGCGTAGCTGAAGGAGCGAACACCGGGGAGCTGTTTTTT. The V gene is TRBV9, the J gene TRBJ2-2; D is ambiguous. CDR1 SGDLS and CDR2 YYNGEE come from the germline V gene. Trimming took off 0 bases at V and 0 bases at J, with 9 bases between the two ends. This CDR3 region has 16 residues.

The chain employs TRBV6-5 and TRBJ2-7; D is perhaps TRBD2 (5 bases). Germline CDR1 and CDR2: MNHEY and SVGAGI. CDR3 length equals 14 residues. With 5 bases removed from V and 4 bases from J, the gap between germline ends came to 15 bases. The CDR3: CASSLSGIEYEQYF. CDR3 bases: TGTGCCAGCAGTCTATCCGGGATCGAGTACGAGCAGTACTTC.

This clone was counted a single time. The chain employs TRBV14 and TRBJ1-2; possible D gene TRBD1, 6 bases. The length of the CDR3 is 13 residues. With 4 bases removed from V and 1 base from J, the gap between germline ends came to 7 bases. CDR1 and CDR2 (germline): SGHDN, FVKESK. CDR3 sequence: CASSRDINYGYTF. The DNA for the CDR3 is TGTGCCAGCAGCCGGGACATTAACTATGGCTACACCTTC.

This clone came up many times. The genes are TRBV15 and TRBJ2-1; maybe TRBD1 (6 bases). The length of the CDR3 is 16 residues. Trimming took off 5 bases at V and 3 bases at J, with 17 bases between the two ends. Germline CDR1 reads LNHNV; CDR2 reads YYDKDF (reference sequence). In DNA form, the CDR3 reads TGTGCCACCAGCGGTTCGCAGGGGCTAGTCTACAATGAGCAGTTCTTC. Its protein is CATSGSQGLVYNEQFF.

This clone was seen a handful of times. The CDR3 nucleotides read TGTGCCAGCAGCCAGGGTCCAGGGGCATTGCAGCCCCAGCATTTT. It translates to CASSQGPGALQPQHF. The chain employs TRBV3-1 (or the pseudogene TRBV3-2) and TRBJ1-5; perhaps TRBD1 as D (6 bases). Trimming removed 3 bases from V and 7 bases from J, with 16 bases in between. The CDR3 is 15 amino acids. The V gene's germline CDR1 is LGHDT and CDR2 YNNKEL (reference sequence).

About this clone itself: Other nucleotide sequences in the sample specify the same CDR3. The V and J genes are TRBV27 and TRBJ2-7; D gene unclear. The CDR3 spans 11 residues. The V end was cut by 2 bases, the J end by 5 bases, with 4 bases between. Germline lookup yields CDR1 MNHEY and CDR2 SMNVEV (reference sequence). This CDR3 reads CASSLGNEQYF. CDR3 bases: TGTGCCAGCAGTTTAGGAAACGAGCAGTACTTC.

The CDR3 loop reads CASDVSGVYNEQFF. Here the CDR3 DNA reads TGTGCCAGCGATGTGAGCGGGGTTTACAATGAGCAGTTCTTC. The chain couples TRBV7-9 to TRBJ2-1, with 7 nucleotides matching TRBD2. Germline values: CDR1 SEHNR, CDR2 FQNEAQ (reference sequence). The CDR3 spans 14 residues. Germline trimming cut 8 bases from V and 4 bases from J; bases unmatched to any gene: 8.

V gene TRBV7-8 combines with J gene TRBJ1-1; the D gene is possibly TRBD1 (5 bases). CDR3 length: 12 residues. Per the germline V gene, CDR1 is SGHVS and CDR2 is FQNEAQ. Trimming stripped 3 bases from V and 7 bases from J, with 9 bases between. The CDR3 here is CASSFTGFEAFF. The CDR3 DNA reads as TGTGCCAGCAGCTTCACAGGATTTGAAGCTTTCTTT.

The rearrangement uses TRBV5-1 and TRBJ1-1; D perhaps matches TRBD1 (5 bases). This CDR3 is built from 14 residues. The V end was cut by 4 bases, the J end by 4 bases, with 14 bases between. Per germline, CDR1 SGHRS and CDR2 YFSETQ. CDR3 sequence (DNA): TGCGCCAGCAGCCCCAGGGTTGACGGCACTGAAGCTTTCTTT. Translation gives CASSPRVDGTEAFF.

This chain links TRBV2 with TRBJ2-7; D may match TRBD1 or TRBD2 (5 bases each). This CDR3 region has 13 residues. Germline CDR1 is SNHLY and CDR2 is FYNNEI. V was clipped by 2 bases and J by 4 bases, with 9 bases between them. The CDR3 reads CASSENGAYEQYF. The CDR3 DNA reads as TGTGCCAGCAGTGAAAACGGGGCATACGAGCAGTACTTC. Full variable domain (remainder filled in from reference TRBV2 and TRBJ2-7): EPEVTQTPSHQVTQMGQEVILRCVPISNHLYFYWYRQILGQKVEFLVSFYNNEISEKSEIFDDQFSVERPDGSNFTLKIRSTKLEDSAMYFCASSENGAYEQYFGPGTRLTVT.

The rearrangement uses TRBV5-1 and TRBJ2-7; 16 nucleotides match TRBD2. Germline lookup yields CDR1 SGHRS and CDR2 YFSETQ. The CDR3 is 18 amino acids. J lost 1 base, V lost 4 bases, and 8 bases had no gene match. This CDR3 is CASSLGLAGGSGSYEQYF. The CDR3 nucleotides read TGCGCCAGCAGCCTGGGACTAGCGGGAGGGTCAGGGTCCTACGAGCAGTACTTC.

The rearrangement links TRBV30 to TRBJ1-4; possibly TRBD1 for D (6 bases). CDR3 length equals 14 residues. Germline V gene sequence: CDR1 GTSNPN, CDR2 SVGIG (reference sequence). With 1 base removed from V and 7 bases from J, the gap between germline ends came to 13 bases. CDR3 nucleotide sequence: TGTGCCTGGAGTGCCAACAGGGAGGGTGAAAAACTGTTTTTT. Amino acid sequence: CAWSANREGEKLFF.

This chain links TRBV30 with TRBJ2-7, with D uncertain. This CDR3 spans 12 amino acids. Looked up from germline, CDR1 is GTSNPN and CDR2 is SVGIG (reference sequence). V lost 2 bases and J lost 2, with 7 bases in between. CDR3 amino acids: CAWSRQTYEQYF. For the CDR3, the DNA is TGTGCCTGGAGTAGGCAGACCTACGAGCAGTACTTC.

CDR3 sequence reads: CASSSPPIRTLRNTGELFF. The CDR3 DNA follows: TGTGCCAGCAGTTCCCCGCCAATTCGGACACTCCGTAACACCGGGGAGCTGTTTTTT. V usage is TRBV6-2 or TRBV6-3 and J usage is TRBJ2-2; TRBD1 might be the D (5 bases). The germline V gene encodes CDR1 MNHEY and CDR2 SVGEGT. The CDR3 loop spans 19 amino acids. V lost 4 bases, J lost 2 bases, and 23 bases lay in between.

The V gene is TRBV5-1, the J gene TRBJ2-2; TRBD2 aligns across 9 bases. The CDR3 is 16 amino acids. J was trimmed by 0 bases and V by 2 bases; bases with no gene match: 2. Germline values: CDR1 SGHRS, CDR2 YFSETQ. As DNA, the CDR3 is TGCGCCAGCAGCTTACTAGCGGGTCCGAACACCGGGGAGCTGTTTTTT. Translated, it gives CASSLLAGPNTGELFF.

The chain employs TRBV4-3 and TRBJ1-4; perhaps TRBD1 as D (5 bases). Germline V lookup: CDR1 LGHNA, CDR2 YSLEER. CDR3 length: 14 amino acids. V was trimmed by 4 bases and J by 8 bases, leaving 14 bases between them. CDR3 region: CASSPGGLSEKLFF. The CDR3 bases are TGCGCCAGCAGCCCCGGGGGACTATCCGAAAAACTGTTTTTT.

The chain has TRBV6-1 and TRBJ2-4; TRBD1 aligns across 7 bases. Trimming cost V 4 bases and J 4 bases; bases outside gene matches: 10. There are 16 residues in the CDR3. Looked up from germline, CDR1 is MNHNS and CDR2 is SASEGT. The CDR3 coding sequence is TGTGCCAGCAGTGTCGTACGGGACAGTCGAAAAAACATTCAGTACTTC. Translating gives CASSVVRDSRKNIQYF.

This chain uses TRBV3-1 (or the pseudogene TRBV3-2) with TRBJ1-1; D is unresolved. CDR1 and CDR2 (germline): LGHDT, YNNKEL (reference sequence). V was pared by 0 bases and J by 11 bases, with 13 bases between. The CDR3 consists of 13 residues. CDR3 sequence reads: CASSQDFRLGAFF. In nucleotides, the CDR3 is TGTGCCAGCAGCCAAGATTTCCGATTGGGGGCTTTCTTT.

A single count supports this clone. The chain has TRBV4-3 and TRBJ2-7, with 7 bases matching TRBD2. V lost 4 bases and J lost 0; bases outside the gene matches: 12. Germline V gene lookup returns CDR1 LGHNA and CDR2 YSLEER. The CDR3 has 17 amino acids. The CDR3 protein is CASSRGVRGEYSYEQYF. The DNA for the CDR3 is TGCGCCAGCAGCCGAGGGGTTCGGGGGGAGTACTCCTACGAGCAGTACTTC.

The chain uses TRBV28 and TRBJ1-1; D is unclear. Germline V gene data show CDR1 as MDHEN and CDR2 as SYDVKM. The CDR3 loop spans 13 amino acids. With 4 bases removed from V and 8 bases from J, the gap between germline ends came to 14 bases. CDR3 sequence (DNA): TGTGCCAGCAGTTCCGGCGGACTTATAGAAGCTTTCTTT. Translating gives CASSSGGLIEAFF.

Turning to this clone: At one end the junction does not follow the germline gene, possibly because of a read error. This sequence joins TRBV27 and TRBJ2-7, with D tentatively TRBD1 (5 bases). Germline values: CDR1 MNHEY, CDR2 SMNVEV (reference sequence). This CDR3 contains 14 residues. The CDR3 DNA reads as TGTGCCAGCAGTACCTGGACAAACTCCGACGAGCAGTACTTC. As protein: CASSTWTNSDEQYF.

The chain links TRBV6-1 to TRBJ2-1; D remains unclear. V gave up 0 bases and J gave up 6 bases, with 9 bases separating them. Germline V lookup: CDR1 MNHNS, CDR2 SASEGT. CDR3 length equals 14 residues. The CDR3 loop is CASSEAGFGNEQFF. The DNA for the CDR3 is TGTGCCAGCAGTGAAGCAGGTTTCGGCAATGAGCAGTTCTTC.